This T cell receptor (beta chain) was sequenced during a study of human versus mouse CDR3 diversity and MHC coevolution. TCRdb's copy holds only in-frame clones and misses some; the assay was immunoSEQ multiplex PCR. The sample contains around 74,000 clones, 85% to 95% of which appear only once. This receptor was taken from a person between 25 and 70 years old in good health. The sample taken for sequencing was naive CD4+ T cells from blood. The subset is: CD45RO-negative CD62L-positive naive CD4 T cells.

In DNA, the CDR3 is TGTGCCAGCAGCGTAGGGCCGGGACTAGCGGGGCAGCAGTTCTTC. Translated: CASSVGPGLAGQQFF. The chain is built from TRBV9 and TRBJ2-1; 13 bases match TRBD2. CDR3 length: 15 residues. Germline V gives CDR1 SGDLS, CDR2 YYNGEE. The trim removed 0 bases at V and 11 bases at J, leaving 5 bases unmatched.